A selection of T cell receptor beta chains follows, all from one sample in a study of control samples from healthy donors and cancer patients. Using immunoSEQ multiplex PCR, the repertoire was profiled, and TCRdb retains in-frame clones only, with some absent. This sample has 90,000 to 130,000 clones, with 85% to 90% found just once. The sequenced sample was PBMCs. The receptor source for this set is a woman aged 55-75 years with lung cancer. Both conserved end residues are part of each CDR3. A D gene is named only where the DNA matches it firmly. A row's size may be missing; if present it is once, few, many or a size class.

>TRBJ2-7|once|TRBV18|-
CASSPSSYEQYF
TGTGCCAGCTCACCGAGCTCCTACGAGCAGTACTTC
>TRBJ2-1|-|TRBV11-3|-
CASSLAGEGLTAEQFF
TGTGCCAGCAGCTTAGCCGGTGAGGGCCTCACCGCTGAGCAGTTCTTC